This TCR beta chain appears in the sequencing data of a study of cytomegalovirus exposure and HLA in healthy donors. General observations from the study: Several of the most significant clusters were apparently associated with common viral pathogens in a later analysis. Sequencing likely produced, as an artifact, a cluster of highly shared sequence variants.

V lost 6 bases to trimming and J lost 5 bases; unmatched junction nucleotides: 5. Germline V lookup: CDR1 MNHNS, CDR2 SASEGT. The CDR3 length is 15 residues. PCR amplification relied on 60 Vbeta primers (plus 13 Jbeta primers). Clones were sequenced by immunoSEQ multiplex PCR, and TCRdb holds only the in-frame ones, with some missing. The table has about 210,000 clones, about 85% seen once. A word on this clone: Its antigen is still unknown.

This clonotype originated in a girl aged 2 to 10 in good health and CMV-seronegative. The sequencing input was PBMCs. The V call is TRBV6-1, the J call TRBJ2-2; 11 nucleotides agree with TRBD2. CDR3 loop: CASRLTSGDTGELFF. CDR3 DNA: TGTGCCAGCAGGCTGACTAGCGGGGATACCGGGGAGCTGTTTTTT.